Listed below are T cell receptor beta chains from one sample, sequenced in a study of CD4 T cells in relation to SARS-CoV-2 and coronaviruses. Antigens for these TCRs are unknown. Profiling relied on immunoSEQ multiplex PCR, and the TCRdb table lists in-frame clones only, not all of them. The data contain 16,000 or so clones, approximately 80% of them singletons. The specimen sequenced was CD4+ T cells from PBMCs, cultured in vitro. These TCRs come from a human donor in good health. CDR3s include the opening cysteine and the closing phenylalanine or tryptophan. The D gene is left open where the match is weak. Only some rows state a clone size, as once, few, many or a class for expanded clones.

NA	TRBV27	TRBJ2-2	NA	CASRTGTPVHTGELFF	TGTGCCAGCAGAACCGGGACTCCGGTCCACACCGGGGAGCTGTTTTTT
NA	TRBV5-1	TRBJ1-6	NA	CASSKTEGRSPLHF	TGCGCCAGCAGCAAGACAGAAGGTCGTTCACCCCTCCACTTT
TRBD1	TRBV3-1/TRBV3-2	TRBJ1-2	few	CASSLRQGTGYTF	TGTGCCAGCAGCCTCAGACAGGGTACGGGCTACACCTTC
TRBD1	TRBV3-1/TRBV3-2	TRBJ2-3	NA	CASSQRYGTGYIDTQYF	TGTGCCAGCAGCCAACGATACGGGACAGGGTATATAGATACGCAGTATTTT
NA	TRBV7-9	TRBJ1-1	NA	CASSSGGPEAFF	TGTGCCAGCAGCTCAGGAGGGCCTGAAGCTTTCTTT
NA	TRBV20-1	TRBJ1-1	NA	CSARTGPEAFF	TGCAGTGCTAGAACGGGACCTGAAGCTTTCTTT
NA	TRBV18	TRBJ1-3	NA	CASSQLTGSGNTIYF	TGTGCCAGCTCTCAACTGACAGGCTCTGGAAACACCATATATTTT
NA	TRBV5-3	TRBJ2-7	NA	CARRPVGPLNYEQYF	TGTGCCAGAAGACCGGTCGGGCCCCTCAACTACGAGCAGTACTTC
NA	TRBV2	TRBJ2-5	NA	CASRGQIQETQYF	TGTGCCAGCAGAGGACAGATCCAAGAGACCCAGTACTTC
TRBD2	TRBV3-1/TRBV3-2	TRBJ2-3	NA	CASSQYSGGTDTQYF	TGTGCCAGCAGCCAATATAGCGGGGGCACAGATACGCAGTATTTT
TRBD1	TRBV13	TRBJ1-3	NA	CASSLRGQGIYRGNTIYF	TGTGCCAGCAGCTTACGTGGACAGGGGATTTATCGGGGAAACACCATATATTTT
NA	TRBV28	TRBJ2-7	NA	CASSPTDRPYEQYF	TGTGCCAGCAGTCCGACGGACAGACCCTACGAGCAGTACTTC
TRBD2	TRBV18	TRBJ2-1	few	CASSPPGLAGGWNEQFF	TGTGCCAGCTCACCACCGGGACTAGCGGGAGGGTGGAATGAGCAGTTCTTC
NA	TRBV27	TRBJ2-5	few	CASSLRLQNQETQYF	TGTGCCAGCAGTTTAAGGCTCCAGAACCAAGAGACCCAGTACTTC
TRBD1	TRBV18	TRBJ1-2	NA	CASSSGQGESYGYTF	TGTGCCAGCTCATCTGGACAGGGGGAGAGCTATGGCTACACCTTC
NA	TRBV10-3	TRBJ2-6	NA	CAISVSGTGANVLTF	TGTGCCATCAGTGTAAGTGGCACTGGGGCCAACGTCCTGACTTTC
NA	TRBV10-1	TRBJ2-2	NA	CASSEGHTGELFF	TGCGCCAGCAGTGAAGGCCACACCGGGGAGCTGTTTTTT
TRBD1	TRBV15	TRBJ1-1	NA	CATSRGAGGTEAFF	TGTGCCACCAGCAGAGGAGCAGGGGGCACTGAAGCTTTCTTT
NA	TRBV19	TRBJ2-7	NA	CASSKGAYEQYF	TGTGCCAGTAGTAAAGGAGCATACGAGCAGTACTTC
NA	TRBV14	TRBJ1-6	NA	CASSQTSSQGSYNSPLHF	TGTGCCAGCAGCCAAACATCCTCGCAGGGCTCCTATAATTCACCCCTCCACTTT
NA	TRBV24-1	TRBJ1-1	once	CATFRPEAFF	TGTGCCACCTTTAGACCCGAAGCTTTCTTT
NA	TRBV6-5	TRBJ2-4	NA	CASSSRTRSKGIQYF	TGTGCCAGCAGTTCGAGGACTCGGTCTAAGGGCATTCAGTACTTC
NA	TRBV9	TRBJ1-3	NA	CASSAGTPLLGNTIYF	TGTGCCAGCAGCGCCGGGACGCCGCTCCTAGGAAACACCATATATTTT
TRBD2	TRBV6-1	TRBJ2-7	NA	CASSEASGSSYEQYF	TGTGCCAGCAGTGAAGCTAGCGGGAGCTCCTACGAGCAGTACTTC
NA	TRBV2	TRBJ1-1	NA	CASRGRIVNTEAFF	TGTGCCAGCAGGGGGCGAATCGTAAACACTGAAGCTTTCTTT
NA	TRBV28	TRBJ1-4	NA	CASTTFRQPATNEKLFF	TGTGCCAGCACCACATTTCGACAGCCCGCAACTAATGAAAAACTGTTTTTT
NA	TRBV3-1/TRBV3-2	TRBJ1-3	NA	CASSQDPTGLNTIYF	TGTGCCAGCAGCCAAGATCCCACAGGGCTGAACACCATATATTTT
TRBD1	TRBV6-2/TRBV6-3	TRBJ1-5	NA	CASSPRDRVLRSSQPQHF	TGTGCCAGCAGTCCCCGGGACAGGGTTCTGCGTTCCAGTCAGCCCCAGCATTTT
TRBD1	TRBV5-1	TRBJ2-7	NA	CASSSTGDREQYF	TGCGCCAGCAGCTCGACAGGGGACCGCGAGCAGTACTTC
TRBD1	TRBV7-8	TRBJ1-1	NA	CASSPRTGANTEAFF	TGTGCCAGCAGCCCGCGAACAGGGGCGAACACTGAAGCTTTCTTT
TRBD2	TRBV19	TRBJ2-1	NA	CASSIDRLAPNEQFF	TGTGCCAGTAGTATAGATCGACTAGCCCCCAATGAGCAGTTCTTC
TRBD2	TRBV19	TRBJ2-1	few	CASNSGIGSNEQFF	TGTGCCAGTAACAGCGGGATCGGTTCCAATGAGCAGTTCTTC
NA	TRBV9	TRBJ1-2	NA	CASSVEERGRGYTF	TGTGCCAGCAGCGTAGAGGAGCGCGGGCGGGGCTACACCTTC
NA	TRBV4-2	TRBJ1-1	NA	CASSQAVQGNTEAFF	TGTGCCAGCAGCCAAGCGGTACAGGGGAACACTGAAGCTTTCTTT
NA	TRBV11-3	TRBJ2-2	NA	CASQGTNTGELFF	TGTGCCAGCCAGGGAACGAACACCGGGGAGCTGTTTTTT
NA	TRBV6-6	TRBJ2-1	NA	CASSSRGYNEQFF	TGTGCCAGCAGTTCCCGCGGCTACAATGAGCAGTTCTTC
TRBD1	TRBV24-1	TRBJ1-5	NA	CATSEGGQHNQPQHF	TGTGCCACCAGTGAGGGGGGACAGCACAATCAGCCCCAGCATTTT
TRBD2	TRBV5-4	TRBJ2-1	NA	CASSLDSGRANNEQFF	TGTGCCAGCAGCTTGGATAGCGGGAGGGCCAACAATGAGCAGTTCTTC
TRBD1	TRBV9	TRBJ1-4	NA	CASSSRDRVYTNEKLFF	TGTGCCAGCAGCTCCCGGGACAGGGTGTATACTAATGAAAAACTGTTTTTT
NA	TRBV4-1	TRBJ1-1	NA	CASSQFDRNTEAFF	TGCGCCAGCAGCCAATTCGACAGGAACACTGAAGCTTTCTTT
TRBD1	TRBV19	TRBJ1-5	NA	CASSITGTGHNQPQHF	TGTGCCAGTAGTATAACAGGGACAGGTCACAATCAGCCCCAGCATTTT
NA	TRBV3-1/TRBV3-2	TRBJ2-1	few	CASSQGARSGNEQFF	TGTGCCAGCAGCCAAGGGGCCAGATCCGGCAATGAGCAGTTCTTC
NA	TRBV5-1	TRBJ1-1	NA	CASSLAGTRNTEAFF	TGCGCCAGCAGCTTGGCCGGGACGAGGAACACTGAAGCTTTCTTT
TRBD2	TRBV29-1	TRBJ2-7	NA	CSVQTSGSANEQYF	TGCAGCGTGCAGACTAGCGGGAGCGCAAACGAGCAGTACTTC